The 17 T cell receptor beta chains below come from one sample, sequenced in a study of blood T cell repertoires in COVID-19. The assay was immunoSEQ multiplex PCR, and TCRdb's table has in-frame clones only and misses some. The sample gives some 260,000 clones, roughly 80% of which show up once; roughly 4% is in the top ten. The specimen was peripheral blood. These receptors were taken from a woman in her thirties or forties with active or convalescent COVID-19.

The gene calls are TRBV3-1 (or the pseudogene TRBV3-2) and TRBJ2-5, with 7 bases aligning to TRBD1. The CDR3 contains 15 residues. The J segment lost 1 base and the V segment lost 4 bases, leaving 6 bases of the junction unmatched. CDR1 and CDR2 from the germline V gene are LGHDT and YNNKEL (reference sequence). CDR3 region: CASSRWTGTQETQYF. The CDR3 bases are TGTGCCAGCAGCCGCTGGACAGGAACCCAAGAGACCCAGTACTTC.

The J gene is TRBJ2-2, the V gene TRBV5-1; 7 nucleotides line up with TRBD2. The CDR3 length is 21 residues. The junction had 20 bases not matched to a gene; V was cut back by 3 bases and J by 0 bases. Looked up from germline, CDR1 is SGHRS and CDR2 is YFSETQ. The CDR3 sequence: CASSYPGSRGGTTANTGELFF. CDR3 DNA: TGCGCCAGCAGCTACCCGGGCAGTCGCGGGGGAACCACCGCGAACACCGGGGAGCTGTTTTTT. Supplemented by reference TRBV5-1 and TRBJ2-2, the full variable domain reads KAGVTQTPRYLIKTRGQQVTLSCSPISGHRSVSWYQQTPGQGLQFLFEYFSETQRNKGNFPGRFSGRQFSNSRSEMNVSTLELGDSALYLCASSYPGSRGGTTANTGELFFGEGSRLTVL.

This chain connects TRBV27 to TRBJ1-6; TRBD1 matches 8 bases. The V gene end was trimmed by 3 bases and the J gene end by 0 bases; junction bases not matched to a gene: 10. Germline CDR1 MNHEY, CDR2 SMNVEV (reference sequence). This CDR3 region has 19 residues. CDR3 residues: CASSLRSTGQGSYNSPLHF. In nucleotides, the CDR3 is TGTGCCAGCAGTTTGCGATCCACCGGACAGGGCTCCTATAATTCACCCCTCCACTTT.

V and J are TRBV7-9 and TRBJ1-2; 11 bases align to TRBD1. Trimming cost V 1 base and J 7 bases; bases outside gene matches: 2. This CDR3 is built from 14 residues. Germline values: CDR1 SEHNR, CDR2 FQNEAQ (reference sequence). The CDR3 DNA reads as TGTGCCAGCAGCTTAGGCGGACAGGGGGCTGGCTACACCTTC. This encodes CASSLGGQGAGYTF.

V usage is TRBV11-2 and J usage is TRBJ2-1, with no clear D. The CDR3 sequence is 12 residues long. With 6 bases removed from V and 7 bases from J, the gap between germline ends came to 10 bases. Germline assignment: CDR1 SGHAT and CDR2 FQNNGV. The CDR3 region has the DNA TGTGCCAGCAGACCGCACGGGAATGAGCAGTTCTTC. Protein product: CASRPHGNEQFF.

The chain couples TRBV24-1 to TRBJ2-3; D is perhaps TRBD2 (7 bases). Germline CDR1 KGHDR, CDR2 SFDVKD. V was cut by 5 bases and J by 6 bases, with 14 bases left in between. The CDR3 totals 14 residues. The CDR3 here is CATSVRGRGDTQYF. In DNA form, the CDR3 reads TGTGCCACCAGTGTACGGGGGCGGGGGGATACGCAGTATTTT.

This clone was counted a single time. The rearrangement joins TRBV5-1 to TRBJ1-5, with 8 bases matching TRBD1. This CDR3 is built from 15 residues. Germline loops: CDR1 SGHRS, CDR2 YFSETQ. V was clipped by 4 bases and J by 6 bases; unmatched bases: 9. The CDR3 region is CASSPGGGIGQPQHF. In DNA, the CDR3 is TGCGCCAGCAGCCCAGGGGGCGGAATTGGTCAGCCCCAGCATTTT.

The chain recombines TRBV29-1 with TRBJ1-6; D unclear. The CDR3 has 13 residues. Germline V gene data show CDR1 as SQVTM and CDR2 as ANQGSEA. The V gene lost 5 bases and the J gene lost 8 bases, with 13 bases spanning the gap. The CDR3 loop reads CSVREGGDSPLHF. The DNA for the CDR3 is TGCAGCGTTCGGGAGGGAGGAGATTCACCCCTCCACTTT.

This clone was counted once. V usage is TRBV15 and J usage is TRBJ1-2; a weak D match, TRBD1 (5 bases). This CDR3 contains 16 residues. Deletions cut 1 base from V and 0 bases from J, with 12 bases between. Germline V gene sequence: CDR1 LNHNV, CDR2 YYDKDF (reference sequence). CDR3 loop: CATSRGSRDSNYGYTF. In nucleotides, the CDR3 is TGTGCCACCAGCAGAGGCAGCAGGGATTCTAACTATGGCTACACCTTC.

V is TRBV18 and J is TRBJ2-7; D unclear. Germline CDR1 reads KGHSH; CDR2 reads LQKENI. Trimming shortened V by 6 bases and J by 2 bases, and 17 bases separated the two germline ends. This CDR3 has 15 residues. The CDR3 protein is CASSLPTVPPYEQYF. Written as DNA, the CDR3 is TGTGCCAGCTCCCTCCCAACAGTTCCCCCCTACGAGCAGTACTTC.

J is TRBJ2-1 and V is TRBV19; 7 positions agree with TRBD1. There are 15 residues in the CDR3. The germline V gene encodes CDR1 LNHDA and CDR2 SQIVND (reference sequence). V gave up 5 bases and J gave up 10 bases; unmatched junction bases: 14. The chain's CDR3 is CASSPTRGGGHEQFF. The CDR3 DNA sequence: TGTGCCAGTAGTCCCACCCGAGGGGGCGGGCACGAGCAGTTCTTC.

V usage is TRBV15 and J usage is TRBJ1-1; D is perhaps TRBD1 (6 bases). Germline CDR1 and CDR2: LNHNV and YYDKDF (reference sequence). Trimming took off 1 base at V and 4 bases at J, with 13 bases between the two ends. This CDR3 is 15 amino acids long. CDR3 sequence reads: CATSRGTGWGTEAFF. Written as DNA, the CDR3 is TGTGCCACCAGCAGAGGTACAGGGTGGGGCACTGAAGCTTTCTTT.

The V gene is TRBV19, the J gene TRBJ1-2, with no clear D. The germline V gene has CDR1 LNHDA and CDR2 SQIVND (reference sequence). The CDR3 runs to 16 residues. V lost 1 base and J 3 bases, leaving 15 bases between the germline ends. CDR3 sequence reads: CASSIVDGDPYYGYTF. DNA of the CDR3: TGTGCCAGTAGTATAGTAGACGGGGATCCTTACTATGGCTACACCTTC.

This chain uses TRBV7-2 with TRBJ1-4; D uncertain. There are 15 residues in the CDR3. The V and J ends lost 4 bases and 4 bases respectively, with 13 bases between them. Germline V gene sequence: CDR1 SGHTA, CDR2 FQGNSA. CDR3 bases: TGTGCCAGCAGCTACCAGGCGGGTGGTAATGAAAAACTGTTTTTT. This sequence encodes CASSYQAGGNEKLFF.

The genes are TRBV9 and TRBJ2-7, with 8 bases that match TRBD1. Germline-derived CDR1 and CDR2 are SGDLS and YYNGEE. After removal of 3 bases from V and 5 bases from J, the junction contained 7 bases not matched to a gene. There are 14 residues in the CDR3. The CDR3: CASSADRGRDEQYF. CDR3 DNA: TGTGCCAGCAGCGCCGACAGGGGCAGGGACGAGCAGTACTTC.

The chain uses TRBV14 and TRBJ1-2; D unresolved. The CDR3 consists of 15 residues. CDR1 is SGHDN, CDR2 FVKESK, per germline. Trimming cost V 1 base and J 4 bases, with 13 bases left between them. In DNA, the CDR3 is TGTGCCAGCAGCCAAGGTCGGCAGAGACTCTATGGCTACACCTTC. Its protein product is CASSQGRQRLYGYTF.

This clone was detected a few times. This rearrangement joins TRBV9 to TRBJ1-3; D is unclear. Trimming stripped 3 bases from V and 0 bases from J, with 19 bases between. The CDR3 length is 18 residues. Germline CDR1 SGDLS, CDR2 YYNGEE. This CDR3 reads CASSGPGVGFSSGNTIYF. Here the CDR3 DNA reads TGTGCCAGCAGCGGCCCCGGGGTGGGCTTTAGCTCTGGAAACACCATATATTTT.